This TCR beta chain was captured in a study of OX40 agonist ivuxolimab in advanced cancers. The germline V gene encodes CDR1 SGHRS and CDR2 YFSETQ. Trimming took 4 bases from V and 8 from J, leaving 12 bases between them. This CDR3 has 12 amino acids. This table comes from immunoSEQ multiplex PCR, and its TCRdb copy is limited to in-frame clones, with some not included. The table records about 38,000 clones, about 80% of them present only once. The J gene is TRBJ1-1, the V gene TRBV5-1; D is ambiguous. The clonotype comes from an adult with an advanced solid tumor such as melanoma, head and neck, liver or kidney cancer. Sequenced material: CD4+ or CD8+ T cells sorted from blood, taken in a trial of the OX40 agonist ivuxolimab. CDR3 DNA: TGCGCCAGCAGCGAGTCAAGGCAAGAAGCTTTCTTT. Translated: CASSESRQEAFF. The full variable domain, with the rest looked up from reference TRBV5-1 and TRBJ1-1, is KAGVTQTPRYLIKTRGQQVTLSCSPISGHRSVSWYQQTPGQGLQFLFEYFSETQRNKGNFPGRFSGRQFSNSRSEMNVSTLELGDSALYLCASSESRQEAFFGQGTRLTVV.